This TCR beta chain appears in the sequencing data of a study of blood T cells in healthy people across ages. Sample-barcoded 5' priming and a J-beta primer mix drove a second PCR of roughly 6 to 12 cycles. TCRdb analysed the 5' RACE reads with MiXCR anew, one entry per CDR3 protein. Of 550,000 to 800,000 distinct CDR3 sequences in the sample, roughly 30% were seen once. This clonotype was picked up many times. The CDR3 is 16 amino acids. The trim removed 3 bases at V and 2 bases at J, leaving 9 bases unmatched. The germline V gene encodes CDR1 SGHDN and CDR2 FVKESK. This chain connects TRBV14 to TRBJ2-7; 8 bases line up with TRBD2. Input material: blood. The source of this sequence is a woman aged 80 or over in good health. The CDR3 region is CASSHLRRGVTYEQYF. The DNA of the CDR3 is TGTGCCAGCAGCCACCTGAGGCGGGGGGTTACCTACGAGCAGTACTTC. The whole variable domain, filled in from reference TRBV14 and TRBJ2-7, reads EAGVTQFPSHSVIEKGQTVTLRCDPISGHDNLYWYRRVMGKEIKFLLHFVKESKQDESGMPNNRFLAERTGGTYSTLKVQPAELEDSGVYFCASSHLRRGVTYEQYFGPGTRLTVT.